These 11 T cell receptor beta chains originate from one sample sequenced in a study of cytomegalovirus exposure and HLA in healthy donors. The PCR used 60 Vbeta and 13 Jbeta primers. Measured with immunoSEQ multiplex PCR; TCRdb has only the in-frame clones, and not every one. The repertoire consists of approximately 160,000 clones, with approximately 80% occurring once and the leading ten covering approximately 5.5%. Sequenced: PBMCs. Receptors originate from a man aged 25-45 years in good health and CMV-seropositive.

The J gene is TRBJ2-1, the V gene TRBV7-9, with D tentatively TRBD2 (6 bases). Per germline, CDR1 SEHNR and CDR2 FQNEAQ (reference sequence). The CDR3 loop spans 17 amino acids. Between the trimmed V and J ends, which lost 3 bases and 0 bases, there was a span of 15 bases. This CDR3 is CASSFGGSGTSYNEQFF. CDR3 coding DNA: TGTGCCAGCAGCTTCGGGGGATCGGGGACCTCCTACAATGAGCAGTTCTTC.

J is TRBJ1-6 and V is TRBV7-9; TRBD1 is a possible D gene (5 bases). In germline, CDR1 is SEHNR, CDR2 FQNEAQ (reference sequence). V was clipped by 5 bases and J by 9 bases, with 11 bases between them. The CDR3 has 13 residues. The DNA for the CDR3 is TGTGCCAGCAGCCTGACAGAGTCTTCACCCCTCCACTTT. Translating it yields CASSLTESSPLHF.

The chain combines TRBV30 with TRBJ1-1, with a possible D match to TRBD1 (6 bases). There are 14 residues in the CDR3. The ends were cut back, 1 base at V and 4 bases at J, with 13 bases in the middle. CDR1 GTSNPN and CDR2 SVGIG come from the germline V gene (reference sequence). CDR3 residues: CAWSANRVGTEAFF. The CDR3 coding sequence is TGTGCCTGGAGTGCAAACAGGGTAGGCACTGAAGCTTTCTTT.

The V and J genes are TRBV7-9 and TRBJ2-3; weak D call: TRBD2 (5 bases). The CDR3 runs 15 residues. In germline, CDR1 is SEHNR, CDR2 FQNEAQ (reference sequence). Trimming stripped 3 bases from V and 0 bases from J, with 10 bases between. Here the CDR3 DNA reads TGTGCCAGCAGCTTTGAGCGGAGAAGCACAGATACGCAGTATTTT. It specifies CASSFERRSTDTQYF. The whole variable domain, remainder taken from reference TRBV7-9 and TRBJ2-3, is DTGVSQNPRHKITKRGQNVTFRCDPISEHNRLYWYRQTLGQGPEFLTYFQNEAQLEKSRLLSDRFSAERPKGSFSTLEIQRTEQGDSAMYLCASSFERRSTDTQYFGPGTRLTVL.

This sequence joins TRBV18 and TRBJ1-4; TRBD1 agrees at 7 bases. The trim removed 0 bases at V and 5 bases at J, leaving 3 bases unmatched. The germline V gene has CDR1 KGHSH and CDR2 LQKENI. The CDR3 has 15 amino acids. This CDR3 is CASSPPQDRNEKLFF. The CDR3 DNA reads TGTGCCAGCTCACCACCGCAGGACAGGAATGAAAAACTGTTTTTT.

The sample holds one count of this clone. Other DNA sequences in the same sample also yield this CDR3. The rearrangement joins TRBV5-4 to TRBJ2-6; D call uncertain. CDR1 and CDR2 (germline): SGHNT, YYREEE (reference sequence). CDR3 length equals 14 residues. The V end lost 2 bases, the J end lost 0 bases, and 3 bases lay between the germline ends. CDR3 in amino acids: CASSFYSGANVLTF. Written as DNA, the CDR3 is TGTGCCAGCAGCTTTTACTCTGGGGCCAACGTCCTGACTTTC.

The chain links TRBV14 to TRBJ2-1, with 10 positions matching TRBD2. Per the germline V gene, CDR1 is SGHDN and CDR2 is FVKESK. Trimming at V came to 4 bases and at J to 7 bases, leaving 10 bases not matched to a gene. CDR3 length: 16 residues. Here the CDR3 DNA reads TGTGCCAGCAGCCCATTGTTAGCGGGAGGATTAAATGAGCAGTTCTTC. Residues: CASSPLLAGGLNEQFF.

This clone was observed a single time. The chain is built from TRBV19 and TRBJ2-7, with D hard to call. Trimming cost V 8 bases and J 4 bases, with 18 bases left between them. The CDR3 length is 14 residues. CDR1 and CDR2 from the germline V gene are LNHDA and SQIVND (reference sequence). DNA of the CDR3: TGTGCCAGTGGAGACCGCAACGCCTATTACGAGCAGTACTTC. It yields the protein CASGDRNAYYEQYF.

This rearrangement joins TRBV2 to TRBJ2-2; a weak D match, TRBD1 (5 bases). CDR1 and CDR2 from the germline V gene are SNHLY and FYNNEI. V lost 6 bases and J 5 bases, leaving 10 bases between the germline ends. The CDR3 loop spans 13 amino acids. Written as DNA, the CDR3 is TGTGCCAGCAGGGACATGCCAACCGGGGAGCTGTTTTTT. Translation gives CASRDMPTGELFF.

The CDR3 coding sequence is TGTGCCAGCAGCTTAGGGACAATGGAGACCCAGTACTTC. Translating gives CASSLGTMETQYF. The chain employs TRBV11-3 and TRBJ2-5, with D possibly being TRBD1 (5 bases). Trimming pared 1 base from V and 5 bases from J, leaving 8 bases between. Germline loops: CDR1 SGHNT, CDR2 YENEEA. This CDR3 has 13 residues.

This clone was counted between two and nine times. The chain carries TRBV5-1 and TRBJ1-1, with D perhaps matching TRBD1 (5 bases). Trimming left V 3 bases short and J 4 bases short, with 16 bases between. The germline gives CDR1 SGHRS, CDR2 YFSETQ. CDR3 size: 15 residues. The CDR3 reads CASSYSPGSGTEAFF. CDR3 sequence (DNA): TGCGCCAGCAGCTATTCGCCAGGGTCTGGCACTGAAGCTTTCTTT.